A single sample gave rise to the 24 T cell receptor beta chains below, sequenced in a study of cytomegalovirus exposure and HLA in healthy donors. Amplification used 60 Vbeta primers and 13 Jbeta primers. TCRdb's copy holds only in-frame clones and misses some; the assay was immunoSEQ multiplex PCR. The data hold under 200,000 clones, with less than 85% observed a single time. What was sequenced was PBMCs. These receptors all stem from a man in his sixties in good health and CMV-seronegative.

V gene TRBV7-2 combines with J gene TRBJ2-7; 7 positions agree with TRBD1. CDR1 is SGHTA, CDR2 FQGNSA, per germline. This CDR3 is built from 15 residues. Trimming took 6 bases from V and 2 from J; bases not matched to a gene: 10. CDR3 residues: CASRSQGVPTYEQYF. The CDR3 region has the DNA TGTGCCAGCAGATCGCAGGGGGTTCCCACCTACGAGCAGTACTTC.

This clone occurred once. The chain couples TRBV30 to TRBJ2-6; D is possibly TRBD2 (5 bases). V dropped 7 bases and J dropped 0 bases, with 13 bases sitting between them. Per the germline V gene, CDR1 is GTSNPN and CDR2 is SVGIG (reference sequence). The CDR3 contains 15 residues. The CDR3 here is CASGSQLSGANVLTF. Written as DNA, the CDR3 is TGTGCCTCGGGATCTCAACTCTCTGGGGCCAACGTCCTGACTTTC.

A few counts support this clone. V usage is TRBV2 and J usage is TRBJ2-3, with D maybe TRBD1 (5 bases). The germline V gene encodes CDR1 SNHLY and CDR2 FYNNEI. V lost 8 bases to trimming and J lost 1 base, with 10 bases between them. This CDR3 is built from 13 residues. CDR3: CASQTAGTDTQYF. CDR3 coding DNA: TGTGCCAGCCAGACAGCAGGCACAGATACGCAGTATTTT.

This clone was seen a single time. The V and J genes are TRBV5-4 and TRBJ2-5, with TRBD1 as a possible D gene (6 bases). The CDR3 has 18 residues. Germline V gene lookup returns CDR1 SGHNT and CDR2 YYREEE (reference sequence). Trimming took 1 base from V and 1 from J, leaving 20 bases between them. CDR3 nucleotide sequence: TGTGCCAGCAGCTTGAAACGTTCGACAGGTCTCTCCCAAGAGACCCAGTACTTC. This translates into CASSLKRSTGLSQETQYF.

The V and J genes are TRBV7-7 and TRBJ2-3, with 13 bases matching TRBD2. The CDR3 has 19 amino acids. V shed 5 bases and J 0 bases; nucleotides not matched to a gene: 11. Germline V gives CDR1 SSHAT, CDR2 FNYEAQ (reference sequence). Here the CDR3 reads CASSTRTSGGAGSTDTQYF. The CDR3 nucleotides are TGTGCCAGCAGCACCCGTACTAGCGGGGGGGCTGGAAGCACAGATACGCAGTATTTT.

This clone was seen more than once but under ten times. J is TRBJ1-5 and V is TRBV19, with D possibly TRBD1 on 5 matching bases. Germline CDR1 reads LNHDA; CDR2 reads SQIVND (reference sequence). The CDR3 spans 13 residues. Trimming stripped 1 base from V and 9 bases from J, with 10 bases between. The CDR3 here is CASSIGQFLPQHF. CDR3 coding DNA: TGTGCCAGTAGTATAGGACAGTTTTTGCCCCAGCATTTT.

The J gene is TRBJ1-1, the V gene TRBV6-4; D ambiguous. This CDR3 is built from 20 residues. The V gene's germline CDR1 is MRHNA and CDR2 SNTAGT. With 4 bases removed from V and 1 base from J, the gap between germline ends came to 28 bases. The CDR3 reads CASSVLRSGFFDRRNTEAFF. The CDR3 DNA sequence: TGTGCCAGCAGTGTTCTCCGATCGGGGTTCTTTGATCGGAGGAACACTGAAGCTTTCTTT.

This clone was detected only a few times. CDR3: CASSLVAGADTQYF. The DNA for the CDR3 is TGCGCCAGCAGCTTGGTAGCGGGGGCTGATACGCAGTATTTT. The chain joins TRBV5-1 to TRBJ2-3; 9 bases fit TRBD2. This CDR3 is 14 amino acids long. Trimming cost V 0 bases and J 6 bases; bases outside gene matches: 2. Germline V gene lookup returns CDR1 SGHRS and CDR2 YFSETQ.

The CDR3: CASSPTGYYEQYF. CDR3 nucleotides: TGTGCCAGCAGCCCTACCGGGTACTACGAGCAGTACTTC. The chain joins TRBV11-2 to TRBJ2-7; no clear D gene. CDR1 SGHAT and CDR2 FQNNGV come from the germline V gene. This CDR3 is 13 amino acids long. V lost 5 bases and J lost 3, with 11 bases in between.

The chain links TRBV28 to TRBJ1-5, with 11 bases fitting TRBD1. Germline values: CDR1 MDHEN, CDR2 SYDVKM. The CDR3 is made up of 17 amino acids. V shed 6 bases, J shed 5 bases, and the junction held 12 bases outside the gene matches. CDR3 sequence (DNA): TGTGCCAGCAGAGTTTGGGGGATGGACAGGGGGCATCAGCCCCAGCATTTT. Protein sequence: CASRVWGMDRGHQPQHF.

The chain combines TRBV5-6 with TRBJ1-4, with D maybe TRBD1 (6 bases). V lost 4 bases and J lost 7, with 20 bases in between. Germline CDR1 reads SGHDT; CDR2 reads YYEEEE. The CDR3 length is 16 residues. The chain's CDR3 is CASSLAGGRGIEKLFF. The CDR3 bases are TGTGCCAGCAGCCTGGCTGGGGGCAGGGGAATTGAAAAACTGTTTTTT.

This clone has a single count. The V and J genes are TRBV27 and TRBJ2-3; TRBD2 matches at 8 bases. Trimming cost V 4 bases and J 4 bases; bases outside gene matches: 10. Germline V gives CDR1 MNHEY, CDR2 SMNVEV (reference sequence). This CDR3 region has 16 residues. The CDR3 reads CASSYLRGLASDTQYF. Written as DNA, the CDR3 is TGTGCCAGCAGTTATCTGCGAGGACTAGCATCAGATACGCAGTATTTT.

The chain combines TRBV23-1 with TRBJ1-2, with D hard to call. TRBV23-1 qualifies as an ORF whose function is uncertain. This CDR3 is built from 16 residues. Trimming removed 0 bases from V and 5 bases from J, with 16 bases in between. This CDR3 is CASSQSSRSCGYGYTF. CDR3 DNA sequence: TGCGCCAGCAGTCAATCTAGCCGATCCTGTGGGTATGGCTACACCTTC.

The chain employs TRBV7-3 and TRBJ2-2; D is possibly TRBD2 (5 bases). Germline V CDR1 and CDR2: SGHTA, FQGTGA. The CDR3 spans 16 residues. Trimming stripped 4 bases from V and 0 bases from J, with 12 bases between. CDR3 region: CASSSHASSNTGELFF. Here the CDR3 DNA reads TGTGCCAGCAGCTCACACGCTAGCTCGAACACCGGGGAGCTGTTTTTT.

The chain is built from TRBV5-4 and TRBJ1-2; weak D call: TRBD1 (5 bases). The V gene lost 2 bases and the J gene lost 6 bases, with 14 bases spanning the gap. Germline CDR1 is SGHNT and CDR2 is YYREEE (reference sequence). This CDR3 spans 14 amino acids. The CDR3 sequence: CASSFRGVEDGYTF. The CDR3 region has the DNA TGTGCCAGCAGCTTCCGGGGGGTTGAGGATGGCTACACCTTC.

The chain links TRBV28 to TRBJ1-5; perhaps TRBD1 as D (5 bases). The CDR3 extends over 14 amino acids. The germline V and J ends were trimmed by 3 bases and 7 bases, with 13 bases remaining between them. The germline V gene encodes CDR1 MDHEN and CDR2 SYDVKM. CDR3 in DNA: TGTGCCAGCAGTTTTTTGGGGGGAGGGCAGCCCCAGCATTTT. Protein sequence: CASSFLGGGQPQHF.

The chain has TRBV12-2 and TRBJ2-3; the table names TRBD2, a call not compared with the DNA. TRBV12-2 is a pseudogene locus. The CDR3 length is 12 residues. Here the CDR3 DNA reads TGTGCAAGTCGCTTACGGACAGATACGCAGTATTTT. Its protein product is CASRLRTDTQYF.

Here the CDR3 DNA reads TGTGCCAGCAGCATTAGCGGGACCCCCTACGAGCAGTACTTC. It encodes CASSISGTPYEQYF. The chain recombines TRBV6-5 with TRBJ2-7; 8 bases align to TRBD2. Germline V gene lookup returns CDR1 MNHEY and CDR2 SVGAGI. With 6 bases clipped from V and 2 bases from J, the junction kept 6 bases outside the gene matches. The CDR3 spans 14 residues.

CDR3 coding DNA: TGTGCCAGCAGTAAGACAGGGCGTACTAACTATGGCTACACCTTC. It is translated as CASSKTGRTNYGYTF. V is TRBV27 and J is TRBJ1-2, with 7 bases fitting TRBD1. V gave up 5 bases and J gave up 0 bases; unmatched junction bases: 6. This CDR3 is built from 15 residues. CDR1 is MNHEY and CDR2 is SMNVEV in the germline V gene (reference sequence).

The chain combines TRBV29-1 with TRBJ2-3; the D is unclear. The V gene's germline CDR1 is SQVTM and CDR2 ANQGSEA. Trimming took 2 bases from V and 0 from J, leaving 9 bases between them. The CDR3 spans 14 residues. The CDR3 loop is CSVERWASTDTQYF. The CDR3 DNA reads TGCAGCGTTGAACGTTGGGCTAGCACAGATACGCAGTATTTT.

This chain uses TRBV23-1 with TRBJ1-5; D is uncertain. TRBV23-1 is marked as an open reading frame, function uncertain. This CDR3 region has 17 residues. V lost 0 bases to trimming and J lost 8 bases, with 20 bases between them. The CDR3 DNA reads TGCGCCAGCAGTCAATCGCCCATGGCAGGTGGGCCGAAGCCCCAGCATTTT. Amino acid sequence: CASSQSPMAGGPKPQHF.

The chain couples TRBV6-1 to TRBJ2-7; D call uncertain. The V gene's germline CDR1 is MNHNS and CDR2 SASEGT. V gave up 7 bases and J gave up 7 bases, with 17 bases separating them. The CDR3 loop spans 13 amino acids. The CDR3 here is CASNLLGDSEQYF. The CDR3 DNA is TGTGCCAGCAATCTTTTAGGAGATTCTGAGCAGTACTTC.

The rearrangement uses TRBV7-2 and TRBJ2-3, with D unclear. This CDR3 has 13 amino acids. V lost 5 bases to trimming and J lost 2 bases, with 8 bases between them. Per the germline V gene, CDR1 is SGHTA and CDR2 is FQGNSA. The CDR3 here is CASSTGATDTQYF. As DNA, the CDR3 is TGTGCCAGCAGCACCGGAGCCACAGATACGCAGTATTTT.

The gene calls are TRBV11-3 and TRBJ2-2; 9 bases are shared with TRBD1. The germline V gene encodes CDR1 SGHNT and CDR2 YENEEA. V was clipped by 4 bases and J by 3 bases; unmatched bases: 6. This CDR3 has 16 amino acids. This CDR3 reads CASSSEQGADTGELFF. The CDR3 DNA reads TGTGCCAGCAGCTCCGAACAGGGGGCTGACACCGGGGAGCTGTTTTTT.